These 20 T cell receptor beta chains came from one sample sequenced in a study of identical twins. MiXCR was run by TCRdb on the 5' RACE reads, yielding one entry per CDR3 protein. The top ten hold around 14% of the sample, which has some 730,000 distinct CDR3 sequences, roughly 18% seen once. This sample was shared with a second study, whose subject was T cells expressing NK-cell markers.

Specimen: PBMCs. The origin of the receptors is a woman aged 18-30 years in good health.

This clonotype showed up just a few times. This rearrangement joins TRBV21-1 to TRBJ2-3; the D segment call TRBD2 is taken from the table without a DNA check. TRBV21-1 corresponds to a pseudogene. The CDR3 totals 17 residues. This CDR3 reads CASSKALLQRVSDTQYF. CDR3 coding DNA: TGTGCCAGCAGCAAAGCGCTTTTGCAGCGGGTATCCGATACGCAGTATTTT.

The table lists this clonotype with a few counts. V usage is TRBV21-1 and J usage is TRBJ2-7. TRBV21-1 is a known pseudogene. CDR3 length equals 15 residues. The CDR3 region is CASSKAESMAHEQYF. CDR3 nucleotides: TGTGCCAGCAGCAAAGCAGAATCCATGGCCCACGAGCAGTACTTC.

The sample holds a few counts of this clonotype. The chain recombines TRBV5-5 with TRBJ2-1; D might be TRBD1 or TRBD2, each matching 5 bases. V lost 2 bases and J 8 bases, leaving 14 bases between the germline ends. This CDR3 is 14 amino acids long. CDR1 and CDR2 from the germline V gene are SGHKS and YYEKEE (reference sequence). CDR3 loop: CASSFRDPRDEQFF. DNA of the CDR3: TGTGCCAGCAGCTTCCGGGACCCAAGGGATGAGCAGTTCTTC.

This clonotype has only a few counts. V and J are TRBV20-1 and TRBJ1-1; D unclear. Trimming removed 6 bases from V and 1 base from J, with 12 bases in between. Germline CDR1 DFQATT, CDR2 SNEGSKA (reference sequence). The CDR3 is 13 residues long. Written as DNA, the CDR3 is TGCAGTGCCGCCGGGCGAGCGAACACTGAAGCTTTCTTT. It encodes CSAAGRANTEAFF.

The sample holds a few counts of this clonotype. The V and J genes are TRBV6-2 or TRBV6-3 and TRBJ2-1, with D uncertain. Germline CDR1 MNHEY, CDR2 SVGEGT. V was trimmed by 8 bases and J by 5 bases, leaving 16 bases between them. This CDR3 is built from 14 residues. As DNA, the CDR3 is TGTGCCAGCTTCGAAGGGCAGATAAACAATGAGCAGTTCTTC. Its translation is CASFEGQINNEQFF.

In this sample, this clonotype turned up a few times. The chain employs TRBV4-3 and TRBJ2-1; 14 bases agree with TRBD2. V shed 0 bases and J 7 bases; nucleotides not matched to a gene: 8. CDR1 LGHNA and CDR2 YSLEER come from the germline V gene. The CDR3 runs to 18 residues. CDR3 nucleotide sequence: TGCGCCAGCAGCCAAGATCCGGATGGGACTAGCGGGAGTAATGAGCAGTTCTTC. Translated, it gives CASSQDPDGTSGSNEQFF.

This clonotype was detected only once. The chain employs TRBV3-1 and TRBJ1-1; D not certain. CDR1 and CDR2 from the germline V gene are LGHDT and YNNKEL (reference sequence). The V and J ends lost 4 bases and 8 bases respectively, with 11 bases between them. This CDR3 has 12 amino acids. CDR3 protein: CASSRGNAEAFF. The CDR3 DNA reads TGTGCCAGCAGCCGGGGAAATGCCGAAGCTTTCTTT.

This clonotype has just a few counts. The chain employs TRBV12-3 or TRBV12-4 and TRBJ2-4; D is unresolved. Trimming cost V 3 bases and J 0 bases, with 15 bases left between them. The CDR3 runs to 17 residues. As DNA, the CDR3 is TGTGCCAGCAGTTTTGTTATGCGGCAGCTAGCCAAAAACATTCAGTACTTC. It yields the protein CASSFVMRQLAKNIQYF.

The chain carries TRBV7-9 and TRBJ2-7; no reliable D call. Trimming cost V 5 bases and J 2 bases, with 16 bases left between them. The CDR3 covers 15 residues. CDR1 and CDR2 from the germline V gene are SEHNR and FQNEAQ (reference sequence). This CDR3 reads CASSQGEALTYEQYF. The CDR3 DNA is TGTGCCAGCAGCCAAGGTGAGGCCTTAACCTACGAGCAGTACTTC.

In this sample, this clonotype turned up a few times. The chain links TRBV12-3 or TRBV12-4 to TRBJ2-6, with TRBD1 identical over 7 bases. This CDR3 region has 17 residues. The ends lost 3 bases at V and 0 bases at J; junction bases unmatched: 5. The DNA of the CDR3 is TGTGCCAGCAGTTTTAGACAGGGTGACTCTGGGGCCAACGTCCTGACTTTC. Amino acids: CASSFRQGDSGANVLTF.

This chain uses TRBV19 with TRBJ1-1; D unresolved. Germline CDR1 and CDR2: LNHDA and SQIVND (reference sequence). This CDR3 is built from 14 residues. V lost 4 bases, J lost 3 bases, and 12 bases lay in between. The CDR3 DNA is TGTGCCAGTAGTACTACTGTGCCTGACACTGAAGCTTTCTTT. It is translated as CASSTTVPDTEAFF.

In its sample, this clonotype was seen a few times. V is TRBV12-3 or TRBV12-4 and J is TRBJ2-7, with 8 bases fitting TRBD1. J gave up 2 bases and V 7 bases, and 7 bases lay outside the gene matches. This CDR3 is built from 14 residues. CDR3 loop: CASTRTGRPYEQYF. CDR3 coding DNA: TGTGCCAGCACCCGGACAGGGAGGCCCTACGAGCAGTACTTC.

This clonotype appeared a few times. A read error may produce the germline difference seen at one junction end. The V call is TRBV4-1, the J call TRBJ2-2; no firm D call. Per the germline V gene, CDR1 is MGHRA and CDR2 is YSYEKL. CDR3 size: 14 residues. This CDR3 reads CASSQVRNTGELFF. The CDR3 DNA reads as TGTGCCAGCAGCCAAGTTAGGAACACCGGGGAGCTGTTTTTT.

The chain couples TRBV29-1 to TRBJ2-7, with 8 bases lining up with TRBD2. The CDR3 runs to 13 residues. The germline CDR1 and CDR2 sequences are SQVTM and ANQGSEA. CDR3 nucleotides: TGCAGTGGAACCGGGGGGGCTTCTTACGAGCAGTACTTC. Protein sequence: CSGTGGASYEQYF.

This rearrangement joins TRBV6-1 to TRBJ2-2, with 7 bases fitting TRBD1. The CDR3 runs to 16 residues. Germline CDR1 is MNHNS and CDR2 is SASEGT. The V and J ends lost 4 bases and 6 bases, in that order; junction bases with no gene match: 11. The CDR3 sequence: CASSGQEGGAPGELFF. CDR3 DNA: TGTGCCAGCAGTGGGCAGGAAGGGGGCGCCCCCGGGGAGCTGTTTTTT.

The CDR3 loop is CASGYLNTIYF. As DNA, the CDR3 is TGTGCCAGCGGGTATTTAAACACCATATATTTT. The chain combines TRBV12-3 or TRBV12-4 with TRBJ1-3; the D is unclear. The ends were cut back, 8 bases at V and 6 bases at J, with 8 bases in the middle. The CDR3 is 11 residues long.

Notes on this clonotype: Relative to the germline gene, one junction end is altered; a read error may explain this. V usage is TRBV11-2 and J usage is TRBJ2-3; 12 bases are a match to TRBD2. The CDR3 runs 16 residues. From germline, CDR1 is SGHAT and CDR2 FQNNGV. CDR3 loop: CASSIETSGSTYTQYF. The CDR3 DNA follows: TGTGCCAGCAGCATAGAGACTAGCGGGAGCACATATACGCAGTATTTT. Full variable domain (missing parts from reference TRBV11-2 and TRBJ2-3): EAGVAQSPRYKIIEKRQSVAFWCNPISGHATLYWYQQILGQGPKLLIQFQNNGVVDDSQLPKDRFSAERLKGVDSTLKIQPAKLEDSAVYLCASSIETSGSTYTQYFGPGTRLTVL.

This clonotype was counted only a few times. V is TRBV6-5 and J is TRBJ1-2; no firm D call. V shed 0 bases and J shed 4 bases, with 9 bases lying between them. The germline V gene encodes CDR1 MNHEY and CDR2 SVGAGI. The CDR3 consists of 14 residues. Here the CDR3 DNA reads TGTGCCAGCAGTTACTCGATGGTGGGCTATGGCTACACCTTC. Its translation: CASSYSMVGYGYTF.

The chain combines TRBV4-2 with TRBJ2-1; tentatively, D is TRBD1 or TRBD2 (5 bases each). The CDR3 sequence is 14 residues long. V shed 5 bases and J shed 8 bases, with 16 bases lying between them. CDR1 and CDR2 (germline): LGHNA, YNFKEQ. The CDR3, as DNA: TGTGCCAGCAGCACGGTAGGGCTGGGGGATGAGCAGTTCTTC. As protein: CASSTVGLGDEQFF.

J is TRBJ1-1 and V is TRBV28; D might be TRBD1 (5 bases). Trimming left V 2 bases short and J 0 bases short, with 16 bases between. The CDR3 is made up of 17 amino acids. CDR1 is MDHEN and CDR2 is SYDVKM in the germline V gene. CDR3 nucleotides: TGTGCCAGCAGTTTAATCACCAGGCCGGACATGAACACTGAAGCTTTCTTT. This encodes CASSLITRPDMNTEAFF. Variable domain in full (rest from reference TRBV28 and TRBJ1-1): DVKVTQSSRYLVKRTGEKVFLECVQDMDHENMFWYRQDPGLGLRLIYFSYDVKMKEKGDIPEGYSVSREKKERFSLILESASTNQTSMYLCASSLITRPDMNTEAFFGQGTRLTVV.